Presented here are 11 T cell receptor beta chains from one specimen sequenced in a study of T-cell reconstitution after alpha-beta-depleted transplantation in children. A TCRbeta library incorporating unique molecular identifiers was prepared. Via MiXCR, TCRdb re-called the PCR reads, giving one row per CDR3 protein. Among 700,000 to 950,000 distinct CDR3 sequences listed, about 16% were seen once. Material: PBMCs, mostly from graft donor cells, obtained 360 days after TCRalphabeta/CD19-depleted stem cell transplant. These receptors originate from a male patient aged 10 to 17 who had a stem cell transplant for acute lymphoblastic leukemia, so the T cells may come from the graft donor.

This sequence joins TRBV12-3 or TRBV12-4 and TRBJ1-1, with 10 bases matching TRBD1. The CDR3 extends over 20 amino acids. After removal of 6 bases from V and 0 bases from J, the junction contained 19 bases not matched to a gene. The CDR3 DNA is TGTGCCAGCAGCCCCCTAAGGACAGGGGGTGGTGATCGGGTGAACACTGAAGCTTTCTTT. Translated: CASSPLRTGGGDRVNTEAFF.

This clonotype was recorded a few times. As DNA, the CDR3 is TGTGCCAGCAGTTCTTCAGGGGCGGTCACAGATACGCAGTATTTT. It codes for CASSSSGAVTDTQYF. This rearrangement joins TRBV28 to TRBJ2-3, with D maybe TRBD1 (6 bases). The germline gives CDR1 MDHEN, CDR2 SYDVKM. The CDR3 extends over 15 amino acids. The V end was cut by 4 bases, the J end by 2 bases, with 13 bases between.

The chain carries TRBV12-3 or TRBV12-4 and TRBJ2-7; the D is unclear. The CDR3 contains 14 residues. V lost 3 bases and J lost 2, with 11 bases in between. For the CDR3, the DNA is TGTGCCAGCAGTTTGACCCTTGTAACCTACGAGCAGTACTTC. Translation: CASSLTLVTYEQYF.

This clonotype has more than one count but fewer than ten. The V call is TRBV5-4, the J call TRBJ2-1, with D possibly being TRBD1 or TRBD2 (6 bases each). The germline CDR1 and CDR2 sequences are SGHNT and YYREEE (reference sequence). The CDR3 is 15 residues long. Trimming removed 5 bases at V and 6 bases at J, with 18 bases between. The chain's CDR3 is CASRVYGGKVNEQFF. The CDR3 DNA reads TGTGCCAGCAGGGTGTACGGGGGCAAAGTCAATGAGCAGTTCTTC.

The chain employs TRBV12-3 or TRBV12-4 and TRBJ2-1, with D perhaps TRBD2 (7 bases). The length of the CDR3 is 17 residues. Between the trimmed V and J ends, which lost 5 bases and 4 bases, there was a span of 21 bases. The DNA for the CDR3 is TGTGCCAGCAGTGAGGGAGGGCCCGGGGGGCTTTACAATGAGCAGTTCTTC. Protein: CASSEGGPGGLYNEQFF.

The chain joins TRBV30 to TRBJ2-1; D possibly corresponds to TRBD2 (6 bases). Germline V gene lookup returns CDR1 GTSNPN and CDR2 SVGIG (reference sequence). Trimming cost V 0 bases and J 2 bases, with 17 bases left between them. The CDR3 is 17 residues long. CDR3 residues: CAWSVLGGVGTYNEQFF. The CDR3 region has the DNA TGTGCCTGGAGTGTACTGGGCGGGGTAGGAACCTACAATGAGCAGTTCTTC.

The chain links TRBV15 to TRBJ1-2; D perhaps matches TRBD1 (5 bases). The CDR3 loop spans 17 amino acids. V lost 0 bases, J lost 7 bases, and 21 bases lay in between. The germline CDR1 and CDR2 sequences are LNHNV and YYDKDF (reference sequence). CDR3 region: CATSRDWGRRGDGGYTF. In DNA, the CDR3 is TGTGCCACCAGCAGAGATTGGGGGAGGCGAGGAGATGGTGGCTACACCTTC.

This rearrangement joins TRBV12-3 or TRBV12-4 to TRBJ2-2; possible D gene TRBD1, 5 bases. V was clipped by 2 bases and J by 5 bases, with 18 bases between them. The CDR3 spans 17 residues. The CDR3 nucleotides read TGTGCCAGCAGTTTAATGACAGATACGTCTTTTACCGGGGAGCTGTTTTTT. Translating gives CASSLMTDTSFTGELFF.

This clonotype was counted between two and nine times. The V call is TRBV7-9, the J call TRBJ2-5, with 9 bases fitting TRBD1. V lost 5 bases to trimming and J lost 4 bases; unmatched junction nucleotides: 14. CDR1 and CDR2 (germline): SEHNR, FQNEAQ (reference sequence). This CDR3 region has 17 residues. The CDR3 reads CASSKPGQGWTGETQYF. The CDR3 bases are TGTGCCAGCAGCAAACCGGGACAGGGATGGACAGGAGAGACCCAGTACTTC.

This clonotype was recorded a few times. This rearrangement joins TRBV5-1 to TRBJ2-1, with TRBD1 matching 8 bases. V trimming: 5 bases; J trimming: 3 bases; junction bases outside the gene matches: 10. Germline CDR1 is SGHRS and CDR2 is YFSETQ. The CDR3 runs to 16 residues. The chain's CDR3 is CASRWMPGQGYNEQFF. CDR3 bases: TGCGCCAGCAGATGGATGCCAGGACAGGGCTACAATGAGCAGTTCTTC.

This clonotype showed up just a few times. The chain has TRBV18 and TRBJ2-7; 8 positions agree with TRBD1. Germline V gene sequence: CDR1 KGHSH, CDR2 LQKENI. This CDR3 region has 19 residues. V shed 1 base, J shed 2 bases, and the junction held 16 bases outside the gene matches. CDR3 sequence (DNA): TGTGCCAGCTCACCACATCCGGGACAGGACCCCCAAGAGACCTACGAGCAGTACTTC. Translation gives CASSPHPGQDPQETYEQYF.